This section outlines one TCR beta chain sequence together with its context. Its specificity is unknown. The data are from a study of Ad26.COV2.S vaccination and SARS-CoV-2 variants. In the study overall: Ad26.COV2.S given intramuscularly, once or twice 56 days apart.

The V gene's germline CDR1 is SGHKS and CDR2 YYEKEE (reference sequence). There are 17 residues in the CDR3. V was shortened by 0 bases and J by 7 bases, with 20 bases between the two germline ends. Overall study findings and caveats: An underestimation of total T cell responses may have resulted from the TCR breadth and depth analyses. It was found that vaccine and placebo recipients had similar non-spike TCR breadth.

Using immunoSEQ multiplex PCR, the repertoire was profiled, and TCRdb retains in-frame clones only, with some absent. The data contain hundreds of thousands of clones, roughly 86% of them seen just once; the ten biggest clones take up less than 3.5%. This sample's treatment: 15 to 20 received Ad26.COV2.S at low or high dose, single or two shots; 5 received placebo; per-sample allocation not given. Sampling happened 63 days after the first vaccine or placebo injection. This sequence was found in a person aged 18-65 years who received the Ad26.COV2.S COVID-19 vaccine or a placebo. The rearrangement uses TRBV5-5 and TRBJ1-5; D may be TRBD1 (6 bases). Sequencing used peripheral blood, obtained in a trial of Ad26.COV2.S vaccine versus placebo. The CDR3 loop reads CASSLAFRGASVQPQHF. Here the CDR3 DNA reads TGTGCCAGCAGCTTGGCCTTTCGGGGGGCGTCTGTGCAGCCCCAGCATTTT.